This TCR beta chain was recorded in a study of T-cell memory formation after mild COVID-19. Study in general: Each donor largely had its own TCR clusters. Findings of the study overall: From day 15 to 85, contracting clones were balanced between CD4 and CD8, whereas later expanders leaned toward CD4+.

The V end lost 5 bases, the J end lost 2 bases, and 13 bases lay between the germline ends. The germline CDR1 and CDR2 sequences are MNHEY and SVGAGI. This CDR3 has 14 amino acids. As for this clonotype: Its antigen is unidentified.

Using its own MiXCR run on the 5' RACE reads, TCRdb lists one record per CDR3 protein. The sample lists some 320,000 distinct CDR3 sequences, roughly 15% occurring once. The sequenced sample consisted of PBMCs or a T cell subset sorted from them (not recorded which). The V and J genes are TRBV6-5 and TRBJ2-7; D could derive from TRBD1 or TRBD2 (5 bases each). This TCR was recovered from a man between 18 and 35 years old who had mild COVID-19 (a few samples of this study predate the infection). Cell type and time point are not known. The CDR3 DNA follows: TGTGCCAGCAGTATGGACGGGGCAACCTACGAGCAGTACTTC. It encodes CASSMDGATYEQYF.